The present T cell receptor beta chain was sequenced within a study of control samples from healthy donors and cancer patients. The repertoire was sequenced with immunoSEQ multiplex PCR; TCRdb's copy has only in-frame clones and lacks some. The sample lists over 85,000 clones, more than 85% occurring once. This CDR3 is built from 13 residues. V was trimmed by 1 base and J by 4 bases, leaving 7 bases between them. Germline-derived CDR1 and CDR2 are LNHDA and SQIVND (reference sequence). This receptor was obtained from a woman younger than 45 in good health. The sample consisted of blood. The chain recombines TRBV19 with TRBJ1-2; D not resolved. CDR3 amino acids: CASSIGQSYGYTF. The DNA for the CDR3 is TGTGCCAGTAGTATAGGCCAGTCCTATGGCTACACCTTC.